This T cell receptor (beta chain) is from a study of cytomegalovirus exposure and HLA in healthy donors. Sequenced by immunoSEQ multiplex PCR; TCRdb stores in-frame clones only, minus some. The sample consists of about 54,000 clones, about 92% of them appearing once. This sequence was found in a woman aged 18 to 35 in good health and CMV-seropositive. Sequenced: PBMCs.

The CDR3 spells CASSRSSYNEQFF. In DNA form, the CDR3 reads TGTGCCAGCAGCCGGAGCTCCTACAATGAGCAGTTCTTC. The V gene is TRBV9, the J gene TRBJ2-1, with D unclear. This CDR3 is built from 13 residues. Germline CDR1 SGDLS, CDR2 YYNGEE. V lost 4 bases to trimming and J lost 0 bases, with 5 bases between them.